What follows are 21 T cell receptor beta chains derived from one specimen sequenced in a study of glioma-infiltrating T cells after dendritic cell vaccination. The method was immunoSEQ multiplex PCR; TCRdb's version includes in-frame clones alone and lacks a portion of them. The sample lists some 70,000 clones; 81% were seen once. The input for sequencing was blood, taken before dendritic cell vaccination. These receptors were taken from a human donor with glioblastoma.

The chain carries TRBV18 and TRBJ2-2, with TRBD1 matching over 7 bases. This CDR3 is 14 amino acids long. The junction had 7 bases not matched to a gene; V was cut back by 6 bases and J by 6 bases. From germline, CDR1 is KGHSH and CDR2 LQKENI. CDR3 bases: TGTGCCAGCTCTCTTGACAGGGCGGCCGGGGAGCTGTTTTTT. Translating gives CASSLDRAAGELFF.

This chain connects TRBV7-3 to TRBJ2-3; 7 bases line up with TRBD2. V lost 5 bases, J lost 4 bases, and 9 bases stayed unmatched. Per germline, CDR1 SGHTA and CDR2 FQGTGA. The CDR3 length is 15 residues. The CDR3 DNA follows: TGTGCCAGCAGCGTTCCCTGGACTAGACCAGATACGCAGTATTTT. It codes for CASSVPWTRPDTQYF.

The chain employs TRBV29-1 and TRBJ1-2; D is undetermined. CDR1 and CDR2 (germline): SQVTM, ANQGSEA. Trimming took off 6 bases at V and 5 bases at J, with 16 bases between the two ends. CDR3 length equals 13 residues. The CDR3 nucleotides read TGCAGCGTCCTGGGAGAACTGGGGTATGGCTACACCTTC. This translates into CSVLGELGYGYTF.

This sequence joins TRBV6-5 and TRBJ2-3, with D perhaps matching TRBD1 (5 bases). The CDR3 is made up of 16 amino acids. The germline V gene has CDR1 MNHEY and CDR2 SVGAGI. The V gene lost 2 bases and the J gene lost 0 bases, with 12 bases spanning the gap. The CDR3 DNA follows: TGTGCCAGCAGTTACGCCCAGGGTAGGAGCACAGATACGCAGTATTTT. This encodes CASSYAQGRSTDTQYF.

The rearrangement links TRBV6-5 to TRBJ1-6, with TRBD1 as a possible D gene (5 bases). CDR3 length: 14 amino acids. Looked up from germline, CDR1 is MNHEY and CDR2 is SVGAGI. V was shortened by 6 bases and J by 7 bases, with 13 bases between the two germline ends. CDR3 sequence: CASRGGRLNSPLHF. In DNA, the CDR3 is TGTGCCAGCAGGGGGGGACGGTTAAATTCACCCCTCCACTTT.

This clone was seen just once. The rearrangement uses TRBV19 and TRBJ2-6; TRBD1 might be the D (5 bases). CDR3 length: 17 amino acids. Germline lookup yields CDR1 LNHDA and CDR2 SQIVND (reference sequence). The V and J ends lost 2 bases and 2 bases respectively, with 13 bases between them. For the CDR3, the DNA is TGTGCCAGTAGTATAAAGGCAGGGCTCGCTGGGGCCAACGTCCTGACTTTC. Its translation is CASSIKAGLAGANVLTF.

The chain has TRBV6-5 and TRBJ1-1; weak D call: TRBD1 (5 bases). Trimming left V 5 bases short and J 3 bases short, with 13 bases between. Germline CDR1 is MNHEY and CDR2 is SVGAGI. The CDR3 sequence is 14 residues long. Written as DNA, the CDR3 is TGTGCCAGCAGTGTGACAGCCTTTGACACTGAAGCTTTCTTT. This encodes CASSVTAFDTEAFF.

The chain is built from TRBV6-1 and TRBJ1-1, with D unclear. Germline lookup yields CDR1 MNHNS and CDR2 SASEGT. V gave up 11 bases and J gave up 0 bases, with 16 bases separating them. CDR3 length: 14 residues. The CDR3 reads CAVTPSGLNTEAFF. The CDR3 nucleotides are TGTGCCGTCACCCCGTCAGGATTGAACACTGAAGCTTTCTTT.

In its sample, this clone was seen many times. CDR3 residues: CASSQERPAGDNEQFF. Here the CDR3 DNA reads TGCGCCAGCAGCCAAGAAAGGCCAGCGGGGGACAATGAGCAGTTCTTC. This sequence joins TRBV4-1 and TRBJ2-1, with 8 bases fitting TRBD2. This CDR3 is built from 16 residues. V was clipped by 0 bases and J by 5 bases; unmatched bases: 6. Germline V gene sequence: CDR1 MGHRA, CDR2 YSYEKL.

The genes are TRBV4-1 and TRBJ1-6; 8 positions match TRBD1. CDR3 length: 16 residues. V dropped 0 bases and J dropped 4; count of bases not matched to a gene: 2. Germline CDR1 reads MGHRA; CDR2 reads YSYEKL. CDR3 loop: CASSQEWTGYNSPLHF. The DNA of the CDR3 is TGCGCCAGCAGCCAAGAATGGACAGGGTATAATTCACCCCTCCACTTT.

This clone appeared a few times. The chain is built from TRBV10-3 and TRBJ1-1; no clear D. V lost 8 bases, J lost 1 base, and 17 bases lay in between. Germline assignment: CDR1 ENHRY and CDR2 SYGVKD. The CDR3 runs 15 residues. The CDR3 is CAIQAGTVKNTEAFF. As DNA, the CDR3 is TGTGCCATCCAAGCCGGTACAGTCAAGAACACTGAAGCTTTCTTT.

The rearrangement links TRBV19 to TRBJ1-1; no firm D call. This CDR3 comprises 13 residues. The germline V gene has CDR1 LNHDA and CDR2 SQIVND (reference sequence). The germline V and J ends were trimmed by 1 base and 1 base, with 4 bases remaining between them. The CDR3 sequence is CASSIGRNTEAFF. CDR3 bases: TGTGCCAGTAGTATAGGTAGGAACACTGAAGCTTTCTTT.

The genes are TRBV5-1 and TRBJ1-1; D may be TRBD1 (5 bases). CDR3 length: 14 amino acids. Germline V gene sequence: CDR1 SGHRS, CDR2 YFSETQ. Trimming cost V 7 bases and J 4 bases, with 17 bases left between them. The CDR3 protein is CASRREGDSTEAFF. The CDR3 DNA sequence: TGCGCCAGCCGTAGGGAGGGTGACAGCACTGAAGCTTTCTTT.

DNA for the CDR3: TGTGCCAGCAGCCAGGCAGGGTATCGCGAGCAGTACTTC. This translates into CASSQAGYREQYF. The chain uses TRBV14 and TRBJ2-7, with D possibly TRBD1 on 5 matching bases. The germline V gene has CDR1 SGHDN and CDR2 FVKESK. Trimming removed 3 bases from V and 6 bases from J, with 12 bases in between. CDR3 size: 13 residues. Supplemented by reference TRBV14 and TRBJ2-7, the full variable domain reads EAGVTQFPSHSVIEKGQTVTLRCDPISGHDNLYWYRRVMGKEIKFLLHFVKESKQDESGMPNNRFLAERTGGTYSTLKVQPAELEDSGVYFCASSQAGYREQYFGPGTRLTVT.

In this sample, this clone turned up a few times. The chain recombines TRBV2 with TRBJ1-2; D possibly corresponds to TRBD1 (5 bases). In germline, CDR1 is SNHLY, CDR2 FYNNEI. The V gene lost 6 bases and the J gene lost 6 bases, with 11 bases spanning the gap. The length of the CDR3 is 12 residues. CDR3 bases: TGTGCCAGCAGAAGGACATCGCATGGCTACACCTTC. Its translation is CASRRTSHGYTF.

The rearrangement links TRBV6-5 to TRBJ2-7, with 8 bases identical to TRBD1. J lost 5 bases, V lost 6 bases, and 9 bases had no gene match. From germline, CDR1 is MNHEY and CDR2 SVGAGI. This CDR3 is built from 14 residues. CDR3 region: CASRSSGQGHEQYF. Here the CDR3 DNA reads TGTGCCAGCAGATCCAGTGGACAGGGCCACGAGCAGTACTTC.

The chain recombines TRBV6-1 with TRBJ1-5, with a possible D match to TRBD1 (6 bases). Germline V lookup: CDR1 MNHNS, CDR2 SASEGT. There are 16 residues in the CDR3. The V end lost 4 bases, the J end lost 4 bases, and 17 bases lay between the germline ends. The CDR3 protein is CASSVGGQGRNQPQHF. The CDR3 nucleotides are TGTGCCAGCAGTGTGGGGGGGCAGGGACGAAATCAGCCCCAGCATTTT.

The chain links TRBV29-1 to TRBJ1-1, with D perhaps matching TRBD1 (5 bases). V was pared by 1 base and J by 5 bases, with 8 bases between. There are 12 residues in the CDR3. The V gene's germline CDR1 is SQVTM and CDR2 ANQGSEA. Written as DNA, the CDR3 is TGCAGCGTTGAAGGGGGGGTTACTGAAGCTTTCTTT. It codes for CSVEGGVTEAFF.

The genes are TRBV29-1 and TRBJ2-5; the match to TRBD1 covers 9 bases. CDR1 SQVTM and CDR2 ANQGSEA come from the germline V gene. The CDR3 is 13 amino acids. V trimming: 7 bases; J trimming: 7 bases; junction bases outside the gene matches: 10. This CDR3 is CSGVAGTGLTQYF. CDR3 coding DNA: TGCAGCGGGGTGGCCGGGACAGGGTTGACCCAGTACTTC.

This clone was observed a handful of times. V usage is TRBV18 and J usage is TRBJ2-3; D may be TRBD1 (5 bases). CDR3 length equals 14 residues. Germline values: CDR1 KGHSH, CDR2 LQKENI. V gave up 1 base and J gave up 6 bases, with 11 bases separating them. This CDR3 is CASSPQGLADTQYF. As DNA, the CDR3 is TGTGCCAGCTCACCACAGGGGCTTGCGGATACGCAGTATTTT.

This rearrangement joins TRBV2 to TRBJ2-5; 12 nucleotides match TRBD1. V gave up 5 bases and J gave up 4 bases; unmatched junction bases: 8. The CDR3 length is 16 residues. The V gene's germline CDR1 is SNHLY and CDR2 FYNNEI. CDR3 in amino acids: CASSRSGTGGPETQYF. CDR3 sequence (DNA): TGTGCCAGCAGTAGGTCCGGGACAGGGGGCCCAGAGACCCAGTACTTC.